The present T cell receptor (beta chain) was sequenced within a study of blood T cell repertoires in COVID-19. Study-level background: Sites in the United States, Italy and Spain provided acute and convalescent COVID-19 samples. Sources were T cells, B-cell-depleted T cells, or PBMCs; the material itself was cDNA or gDNA.

The CDR3 is 14 residues long. Germline assignment: CDR1 KGHSH and CDR2 LQKENI. The V segment lost 3 bases and the J segment 3 bases; nucleotides outside the gene matches: 4. Original processing notes: From reference gene primer amplification, estimates of nucleated cell counts were derived. This table comes from immunoSEQ multiplex PCR, and its TCRdb copy is limited to in-frame clones, with some not included. For V, J and clone size, that table is used; D and trimming come from the DNA. The table has about 130,000 clones, roughly nine tenths seen once. Seattle cases were enrolled at active infection and followed longitudinally.

This sequence joins TRBV18 and TRBJ1-2, with 7 bases matching TRBD1. Material: peripheral blood. The clonotype originates from a woman in her 70s with COVID-19, enrolled during active disease. CDR3 sequence: CASSPRTGDYGYTF. For the CDR3, the DNA is TGTGCCAGCTCACCTCGTACAGGGGACTATGGCTACACCTTC.